The text below deals with one T cell receptor beta chain. The source of the sample is a study of blood T cell repertoires in COVID-19. About the research overall: Acute-phase and convalescent COVID-19 samples originated in the United States, Italy and Spain. Nucleic acid was either cDNA or gDNA, and it came from T cells, B-cell-depleted T cells, or PBMCs.

Methods used by the authors: Amplification of reference gene primers was used by the study to estimate nucleated cell counts. This table comes from immunoSEQ multiplex PCR, and its TCRdb copy is limited to in-frame clones, with some not included. That table gives V, J and clone size, and the DNA gave D and trimming. In the table there are a few hundred thousand clones, 85% to 90% of which are singletons. This CDR3 has 14 residues. Germline values: CDR1 MGHRA, CDR2 YSYEKL. V lost 3 bases, J lost 2 bases, and 11 bases lay in between. Sequencing input: peripheral blood. This receptor was taken from a woman in her fifties or sixties with acute or convalescent COVID-19. The chain couples TRBV4-1 to TRBJ2-7, with D possibly TRBD1 on 5 matching bases. This CDR3 reads CASSHSKGPYEQYF. The CDR3 region has the DNA TGCGCCAGCAGCCATTCTAAGGGGCCCTACGAGCAGTACTTC.